Listed here are 11 T cell receptor beta chains from one sample, sequenced in a study of blood T cell repertoires in COVID-19. Clones were read by immunoSEQ multiplex PCR, and TCRdb kept only the in-frame ones, dropping some. Of about 240,000 clones in the sample, roughly 82% were seen once. The sequenced material came from peripheral blood. Receptor source: a woman aged 70-85 years with acute or convalescent COVID-19.

The chain links TRBV28 to TRBJ1-1, with D maybe TRBD1 (5 bases). This CDR3 contains 12 residues. V was shortened by 3 bases and J by 10 bases, with 12 bases between the two germline ends. Germline V gene data show CDR1 as MDHEN and CDR2 as SYDVKM. The CDR3 DNA reads as TGTGCCAGCAGTTTTAAGGGGCGGGGAGCTTTCTTT. It codes for CASSFKGRGAFF. The variable domain in full, completed from reference TRBV28 and TRBJ1-1, reads DVKVTQSSRYLVKRTGEKVFLECVQDMDHENMFWYRQDPGLGLRLIYFSYDVKMKEKGDIPEGYSVSREKKERFSLILESASTNQTSMYLCASSFKGRGAFFGQGTRLTVV.

This chain uses TRBV2 with TRBJ1-2, with a weak D call TRBD1 (6 bases). The CDR3 totals 14 residues. The germline gives CDR1 SNHLY, CDR2 FYNNEI. The V and J ends lost 4 bases and 6 bases respectively, with 15 bases between them. The CDR3: CASSVQGTNHGYTF. The CDR3 DNA is TGTGCCAGCAGTGTACAGGGCACCAACCATGGCTACACCTTC.

This chain links TRBV3-1 (or the pseudogene TRBV3-2) with TRBJ2-5; D uncertain. V was trimmed by 0 bases and J by 5 bases, leaving 10 bases between them. This CDR3 is built from 14 residues. Germline V gives CDR1 LGHDT, CDR2 YNNKEL (reference sequence). CDR3 region: CASSQESRSETQYF. The CDR3 region has the DNA TGTGCCAGCAGCCAAGAGTCTCGGTCTGAGACCCAGTACTTC.

The V and J genes are TRBV3-1 (or the pseudogene TRBV3-2) and TRBJ1-3, with a possible D match to TRBD1 (5 bases). This CDR3 region has 16 residues. V dropped 1 base and J dropped 5 bases, with 15 bases sitting between them. From germline, CDR1 is LGHDT and CDR2 YNNKEL (reference sequence). CDR3 nucleotides: TGTGCCAGCAGCCAAGTTGGGCGGGGCGCGCGAAACACCATATATTTT. It codes for CASSQVGRGARNTIYF.

The chain uses TRBV4-2 and TRBJ1-6; D is possibly TRBD1 (5 bases). CDR1 and CDR2 (germline): LGHNA, YNFKEQ. The CDR3 contains 16 residues. The V end lost 2 bases, the J end lost 9 bases, and 17 bases lay between the germline ends. This chain's CDR3 is CASSQTYTGRGSPLHF. The CDR3 DNA is TGTGCCAGCAGCCAAACCTATACGGGGAGGGGTTCACCCCTCCACTTT.

The chain couples TRBV30 to TRBJ1-2, with TRBD1 identical over 7 bases. Trimming removed 2 bases from V and 2 bases from J; junction bases left unmatched: 5. Germline-derived CDR1 and CDR2 are GTSNPN and SVGIG (reference sequence). This CDR3 has 14 residues. The CDR3 here is CAWSLETGNYGYTF. Here the CDR3 DNA reads TGTGCCTGGAGTCTCGAGACAGGGAACTATGGCTACACCTTC.

The rearrangement joins TRBV29-1 to TRBJ1-1; D is ambiguous. Germline values: CDR1 SQVTM, CDR2 ANQGSEA. The CDR3 runs to 11 residues. Trimming removed 6 bases from V and 4 bases from J, with 9 bases in between. The CDR3 is CSVGGPTEAFF. CDR3 sequence (DNA): TGCAGCGTAGGAGGGCCCACTGAAGCTTTCTTT.

The chain has TRBV27 and TRBJ2-7, with 7 bases fitting TRBD1. The CDR3 contains 13 residues. Germline V gene lookup returns CDR1 MNHEY and CDR2 SMNVEV (reference sequence). Unmatched junction bases numbered 4, after V lost 7 bases and J lost 1 base. CDR3 bases: TGTGCCAGCACCCCGACAGGGTCCTACGAGCAGTACTTC. This gives the protein CASTPTGSYEQYF.

The J gene is TRBJ2-1, the V gene TRBV5-4; no firm D call. Trimming took off 0 bases at V and 0 bases at J, with 7 bases between the two ends. The germline V gene encodes CDR1 SGHNT and CDR2 YYREEE (reference sequence). The CDR3 runs 15 residues. The CDR3 nucleotides read TGTGCCAGCAGCTTGGCCCGGGTCTCCTACAATGAGCAGTTCTTC. Its translation: CASSLARVSYNEQFF.

The chain joins TRBV28 to TRBJ2-7; 7 nucleotides line up with TRBD2. Germline V gives CDR1 MDHEN, CDR2 SYDVKM. There are 13 residues in the CDR3. With 2 bases clipped from V and 4 bases from J, the junction kept 2 bases outside the gene matches. Here the CDR3 reads CASSLGGVYEQYF. DNA of the CDR3: TGTGCCAGCAGTTTAGGGGGGGTTTACGAGCAGTACTTC. Using reference TRBV28 and TRBJ2-7 for the parts outside the CDR3, the full variable domain is DVKVTQSSRYLVKRTGEKVFLECVQDMDHENMFWYRQDPGLGLRLIYFSYDVKMKEKGDIPEGYSVSREKKERFSLILESASTNQTSMYLCASSLGGVYEQYFGPGTRLTVT.

This chain uses TRBV18 with TRBJ2-1; TRBD2 matches at 14 bases. Germline CDR1 reads KGHSH; CDR2 reads LQKENI. This CDR3 is 17 amino acids long. J was trimmed by 7 bases and V by 0 bases; bases with no gene match: 5. CDR3 DNA sequence: TGTGCCAGCTCACCACCGGGACTAGCGGGGGCCGGTAATGAGCAGTTCTTC. It yields the protein CASSPPGLAGAGNEQFF.